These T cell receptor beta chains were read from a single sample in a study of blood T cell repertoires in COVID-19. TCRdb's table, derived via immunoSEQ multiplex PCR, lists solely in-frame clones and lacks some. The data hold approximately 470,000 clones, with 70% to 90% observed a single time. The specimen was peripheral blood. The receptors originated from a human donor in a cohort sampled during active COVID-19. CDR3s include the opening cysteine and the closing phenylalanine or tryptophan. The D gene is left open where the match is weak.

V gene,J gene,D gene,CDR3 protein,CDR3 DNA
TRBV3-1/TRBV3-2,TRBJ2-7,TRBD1,CASSKLTGGEEQYF,TGTGCCAGCAGCAAACTGACAGGGGGGGAAGAGCAGTACTTC
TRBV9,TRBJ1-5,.,CASSEEHSNQPQHF,TGTGCCAGCAGCGAAGAACATAGCAATCAGCCCCAGCATTTT
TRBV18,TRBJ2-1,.,CASSPWSSIGNEQFF,TGTGCCAGCTCACCATGGTCTAGTATCGGCAATGAGCAGTTCTTC
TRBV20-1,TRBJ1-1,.,CSASQGTLNTEAFF,TGCAGTGCTAGTCAGGGGACCCTGAACACTGAAGCTTTCTTT
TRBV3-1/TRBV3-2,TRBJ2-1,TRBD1,CASRLLGQGYNEQFF,TGTGCCAGCAGACTCCTCGGACAGGGTTACAATGAGCAGTTCTTC
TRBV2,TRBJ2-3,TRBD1,CASSPQTGAGTDTQYF,TGTGCCAGCAGTCCCCAGACAGGGGCTGGGACAGATACGCAGTATTTT
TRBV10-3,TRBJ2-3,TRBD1,CAIKWGQDTDTQYF,TGTGCCATCAAATGGGGACAGGACACAGATACGCAGTATTTT
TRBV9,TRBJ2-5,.,CASSPRGFQETQYF,TGTGCCAGCAGCCCCCGGGGTTTCCAAGAGACCCAGTACTTC
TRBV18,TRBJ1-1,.,CASSPLFLGDTEAFF,TGTGCCAGCTCACCTTTATTCCTCGGGGACACTGAAGCTTTCTTT
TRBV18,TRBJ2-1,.,CASSQGVAYNEQFF,TGTGCCAGCTCCCAAGGGGTAGCCTACAATGAGCAGTTCTTC
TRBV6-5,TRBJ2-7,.,CASRGPGTGEQYF,TGTGCCAGCAGGGGGCCCGGTACTGGGGAGCAGTACTTC
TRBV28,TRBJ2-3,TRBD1,CASSIQGAGTDTQYF,TGTGCCAGCAGTATTCAGGGGGCTGGCACAGATACGCAGTATTTT
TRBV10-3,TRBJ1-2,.,CAMGGGHYGYTF,TGTGCCATGGGGGGGGGCCACTATGGCTACACCTTC
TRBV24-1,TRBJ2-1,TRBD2,CATSDPSGAYNEQFF,TGTGCCACCAGTGACCCCAGCGGGGCCTACAATGAGCAGTTCTTC
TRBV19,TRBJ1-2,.,CASSTDWRGYTF,TGTGCCAGTAGTACAGACTGGAGAGGCTACACCTTC
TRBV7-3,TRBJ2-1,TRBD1,CASSPSGTGGDEQFF,TGTGCCAGCAGCCCATCTGGGACAGGGGGCGATGAGCAGTTCTTC
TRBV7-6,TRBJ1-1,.,CASSLANEAFF,TGTGCCAGCAGCTTAGCCAATGAAGCTTTCTTT